Sequencing of this T cell receptor (beta chain) was carried out in a study of T cell responses to AZD1222 COVID-19 vaccine. Study at large: Second doses were pooled across both intervals (about 4 or about 12 weeks).

Sequencing used immunoSEQ multiplex PCR; TCRdb keeps in-frame clones, though not all of them. The sample contains about 130,000 clones, more than 70% of which appear only once. Turning to this clone: Its antigen is unidentified.

CDR1 and CDR2 from the germline V gene are MDHEN and SYDVKM. The CDR3 contains 18 residues. V lost 1 base, J lost 4 bases, and 20 bases lay in between. General study findings and limits: Across spike, vaccine-associated CD4 TCRs were found, dominant at 160-218 and 743-854. Unmutated variant regions reportedly attract nearly half of all spike-specific TCRs. The study found Spike-specific TCR breadth and depth rose after two AZD1222 doses.

The TCR comes from an adult in good health. The chain carries TRBV28 and TRBJ2-1; D tentatively fits TRBD1 or TRBD2 (5 bases each). Sequences were derived from peripheral blood, sampled on day 0 of AZD1222 vaccination. The CDR3, as DNA: TGTGCCAGCAGTTTATCAGGGAACCCCCGGGGAAAATACAATGAGCAGTTCTTC. As protein: CASSLSGNPRGKYNEQFF.